A single sample gave rise to the 30 T cell receptor beta chains below, sequenced in a study of neurological immune-mediated disorders. TCRdb re-derived calls from the 5' RACE reads in MiXCR, one entry per CDR3 protein. The sample has 36,000 or so distinct CDR3 sequences; about 9.4% are singletons. The sequenced material came from PBMCs. These receptors were collected from a woman between 25 and 40 years old with HTLV-1-associated myelopathy (HAM/TSP).

There are many counts of this clonotype. V and J are TRBV12-3 or TRBV12-4 and TRBJ2-1; 8 bases match TRBD2. This CDR3 is 16 amino acids long. J gave up 5 bases and V 5 bases, and 11 bases lay outside the gene matches. The CDR3 DNA follows: TGTGCCAGCAGTCCTCGGGGGGGCGCGGGTCACAATGAGCAGTTCTTC. It encodes CASSPRGGAGHNEQFF.

In this sample, this clonotype turned up a few times. This chain joins TRBV30 and TRBJ1-6; no firm D call. The CDR3 has 17 amino acids. Germline assignment: CDR1 GTSNPN and CDR2 SVGIG (reference sequence). The ends were cut back, 4 bases at V and 6 bases at J, with 22 bases in the middle. This chain's CDR3 is CAWTIGLGRLINSPLHF. DNA for the CDR3: TGTGCCTGGACCATAGGTCTTGGACGGCTTATTAATTCACCCCTCCACTTT. The variable domain in full, with the rest retrieved from reference TRBV30 and TRBJ1-6, is SQTIHQWPATLVQPVGSPLSLECTVEGTSNPNLYWYRQAAGRGLQLLFYSVGIGQISSEVPQNLSASRPQDRQFILSSKKLLLSDSGFYLCAWTIGLGRLINSPLHFGNGTRLTVT.

For this clonotype: Germline is not matched at one junction end, which may reflect a read error. The chain has TRBV11-2 and TRBJ2-3; D not resolved. This CDR3 spans 18 amino acids. Germline V gene lookup returns CDR1 SGHAT and CDR2 FQNNGV. This CDR3 reads CASSFVVVTAIGTDTQYF. CDR3 DNA: TGTGCCAGTAGCTTTGTCGTCGTGACCGCCATAGGCACAGATACGCAGTATTTT.

In this sample, this clonotype turned up many times. The gene calls are TRBV27 and TRBJ1-6; D remains unclear. The CDR3 extends over 15 amino acids. V lost 7 bases to trimming and J lost 13 bases, with 23 bases between them. Germline CDR1 reads MNHEY; CDR2 reads SMNVEV (reference sequence). The CDR3 DNA reads as TGTGCCAGCACCGCCCCCCCGGTGCTCAGAGGGCCCCTCCACTTT. Residues: CASTAPPVLRGPLHF.

This clonotype was counted at least ten times. The chain links TRBV25-1 to TRBJ2-1; TRBD2 matches 9 bases. This CDR3 has 14 residues. V was pared by 10 bases and J by 5 bases, with 9 bases of the junction left unmatched. Germline lookup yields CDR1 MGHDK and CDR2 SYGVNS. The CDR3 DNA is TGTGCCACCGCACTGGCGGGGGGGAACAATGAGCAGTTCTTC. As protein: CATALAGGNNEQFF.

This clonotype was found many times. The CDR3 coding sequence is TGCAGTGCTAGGTCCGGTGGTAGGGAGACCCAGTACTTC. Encoded protein: CSARSGGRETQYF. The chain carries TRBV20-1 and TRBJ2-5; the D is unclear. The CDR3 runs to 13 residues. V was shortened by 3 bases and J by 5 bases, with 13 bases between the two germline ends. Germline CDR1 DFQATT, CDR2 SNEGSKA (reference sequence).

Comments on this clonotype: Given a much more abundant clone one base away, this may be a read error. This CDR3 is CASSPPSMNTEDFF. In nucleotides, the CDR3 is TGTGCCAGCTCACCACCATCCATGAACACTGAAGATTTCTTT. The chain uses TRBV18 and TRBJ1-1, with no clear D. The germline V gene encodes CDR1 KGHSH and CDR2 LQKENI. CDR3 length: 14 residues. Variable domain in full (rest from reference TRBV18 and TRBJ1-1): NAGVMQNPRHLVRRRGQEARLRCSPMKGHSHVYWYRQLPEEGLKFMVYLQKENIIDESGMPKERFSAEFPKEGPSILRIQQVVRGDSAAYFCASSPPSMNTEDFFGQGTRLTVV.

In its sample, this clonotype was seen many times. This chain connects TRBV29-1 to TRBJ1-2; D unresolved. V was cut by 0 bases and J by 6 bases, with 17 bases left in between. There are 15 residues in the CDR3. CDR1 SQVTM and CDR2 ANQGSEA come from the germline V gene. CDR3 DNA: TGCAGCGTTGAAGATCTCAGGTATAACACCAATGGCTACACCTTC. Its translation is CSVEDLRYNTNGYTF.

The rearrangement links TRBV27 to TRBJ1-1; possible D gene TRBD1, 5 bases. CDR1 and CDR2 (germline): MNHEY, SMNVEV (reference sequence). The CDR3 loop spans 15 amino acids. Trimming cost V 4 bases and J 3 bases, with 15 bases left between them. CDR3 residues: CASSWGIESDTEAFF. CDR3 DNA: TGTGCCAGCAGTTGGGGCATCGAGTCAGACACTGAAGCTTTCTTT.

This clonotype occurred many times. The chain uses TRBV5-1 and TRBJ1-1; D unclear. The germline gives CDR1 SGHRS, CDR2 YFSETQ. V lost 3 bases and J 0 bases, leaving 15 bases between the germline ends. The CDR3 totals 16 residues. The CDR3 sequence is CASSWKVADMNTEAFF. Written as DNA, the CDR3 is TGCGCCAGCAGCTGGAAGGTCGCAGACATGAACACTGAAGCTTTCTTT.

This clonotype appeared many times. This chain connects TRBV6-4 to TRBJ2-1, with a weak D call TRBD1 (5 bases). Per the germline V gene, CDR1 is MRHNA and CDR2 is SNTAGT. The length of the CDR3 is 12 residues. Trimming removed 5 bases at V and 4 bases at J, with 6 bases between. The DNA for the CDR3 is TGTGCCAGCAGTTCAGGGTACAATGAGCAGTTCTTC. Translating it yields CASSSGYNEQFF.

This clonotype came up many times. This sequence joins TRBV6-1 and TRBJ2-4; TRBD2 might be the D (6 bases). The length of the CDR3 is 15 residues. The germline gives CDR1 MNHNS, CDR2 SASEGT. V lost 3 bases, J lost 1 base, and 10 bases lay in between. The CDR3 loop reads CASSDYGRAKNIQYF. CDR3 DNA: TGTGCCAGCAGTGATTATGGGAGGGCCAAAAACATTCAGTACTTC.

The sample holds many counts of this clonotype. The V and J genes are TRBV6-1 and TRBJ1-2, with 9 bases that match TRBD1. The CDR3 runs 13 residues. Germline assignment: CDR1 MNHNS and CDR2 SASEGT. J gave up 5 bases and V 8 bases, and 6 bases lay outside the gene matches. CDR3 coding DNA: TGTGCCAGCTCTCCTGACAGGGGGTATGGCTACACCTTC. Encoded protein: CASSPDRGYGYTF.

This clonotype has at least ten counts. This chain connects TRBV20-1 to TRBJ2-1; 10 bases are shared with TRBD1. The CDR3 sequence is 15 residues long. Per germline, CDR1 DFQATT and CDR2 SNEGSKA (reference sequence). The trim removed 4 bases at V and 3 bases at J, leaving 6 bases unmatched. CDR3 coding DNA: TGCAGTGCTACGCCGACAGGGGGCCTCTACAATGAGCAGTTCTTC. As protein: CSATPTGGLYNEQFF.

This chain links TRBV20-1 with TRBJ1-1, with a weak D call TRBD1 (5 bases). V dropped 3 bases and J dropped 5 bases, with 19 bases sitting between them. Germline CDR1 is DFQATT and CDR2 is SNEGSKA (reference sequence). The CDR3 covers 15 residues. This chain's CDR3 is CSARDWSRALTEAFF. CDR3 in DNA: TGCAGTGCTAGGGACTGGAGCAGGGCTTTGACTGAAGCTTTCTTT.

The table lists this clonotype with many counts. The CDR3 loop reads CASSLAFSASYGYTF. CDR3 nucleotides: TGCGCCAGCAGCTTGGCCTTCTCGGCCTCTTATGGCTACACCTTC. The J gene is TRBJ1-2, the V gene TRBV5-1; D uncertain. V was clipped by 0 bases and J by 5 bases, with 14 bases between them. The CDR3 is 15 amino acids. In germline, CDR1 is SGHRS, CDR2 YFSETQ.

This clonotype was observed at least ten times. V usage is TRBV20-1 and J usage is TRBJ2-3; possibly TRBD2 for D (5 bases). Trimming cost V 0 bases and J 4 bases, with 20 bases left between them. There are 17 residues in the CDR3. The germline V gene has CDR1 DFQATT and CDR2 SNEGSKA (reference sequence). In nucleotides, the CDR3 is TGCAGTGCTAGAGATTCCGAGGGCACAGATATCGCAGATACGCAGTATTTT. This encodes CSARDSEGTDIADTQYF.

In its sample, this clonotype was seen a few times. V gene TRBV2 combines with J gene TRBJ1-2, with TRBD1 matching over 7 bases. Germline V gives CDR1 SNHLY, CDR2 FYNNEI. After removal of 4 bases from V and 2 bases from J, the junction contained 4 bases not matched to a gene. CDR3 length: 14 residues. The DNA of the CDR3 is TGTGCCAGCAGTGTACAGGGACAGAACTATGGCTACACCTTC. It encodes CASSVQGQNYGYTF. Supplemented by reference TRBV2 and TRBJ1-2, the full variable domain reads EPEVTQTPSHQVTQMGQEVILRCVPISNHLYFYWYRQILGQKVEFLVSFYNNEISEKSEIFDDQFSVERPDGSNFTLKIRSTKLEDSAMYFCASSVQGQNYGYTFGSGTRLTVV.

This clonotype was recorded many times. This chain connects TRBV5-1 to TRBJ1-3; D possibly corresponds to TRBD1 (6 bases). CDR3 length: 15 amino acids. Germline CDR1 SGHRS, CDR2 YFSETQ. Trimming cost V 4 bases and J 0 bases, with 11 bases left between them. Here the CDR3 reads CASSPGQSSGNTIYF. The CDR3 DNA sequence: TGCGCCAGCAGCCCAGGACAGAGCTCTGGAAACACCATATATTTT.

This clonotype came up many times. V and J are TRBV20-1 and TRBJ2-1, with D possibly matching TRBD2 (6 bases). In germline, CDR1 is DFQATT, CDR2 SNEGSKA (reference sequence). This CDR3 comprises 17 residues. Trimming cost V 2 bases and J 0 bases, with 17 bases left between them. CDR3 protein: CSARRGAGRGSYNEQFF. The DNA for the CDR3 is TGCAGTGCTAGAAGGGGTGCTGGGCGGGGCTCCTACAATGAGCAGTTCTTC.

This clonotype was seen repeatedly, ten times or more. The chain couples TRBV7-9 to TRBJ2-7; D is unresolved. Germline CDR1 and CDR2: SEHNR and FQNEAQ (reference sequence). V was pared by 5 bases and J by 1 base, with 9 bases between. This CDR3 comprises 13 residues. The CDR3 sequence: CASSRLGSYEQYF. Written as DNA, the CDR3 is TGTGCCAGCAGCCGCCTAGGGTCCTACGAGCAGTACTTC.

This clonotype was counted many times. V gene TRBV5-1 combines with J gene TRBJ2-1; 10 positions match TRBD1. After removal of 4 bases from V and 8 bases from J, the junction contained 9 bases not matched to a gene. This CDR3 is built from 15 residues. The germline gives CDR1 SGHRS, CDR2 YFSETQ. This CDR3 reads CASSDRTGGFYEQFF. CDR3 DNA sequence: TGCGCCAGCAGCGACCGGACAGGGGGTTTTTATGAGCAGTTCTTC.

By its share, this clonotype is medium-sized. CDR3 nucleotides: TGTGCCATCTCGGGAGGCACTGAAGCTTTCTTT. Encoded protein: CAISGGTEAFF. This rearrangement joins TRBV10-3 to TRBJ1-1; D not certain. There are 11 residues in the CDR3. The V end was cut by 8 bases, the J end by 4 bases, with 8 bases between. Germline V gene lookup returns CDR1 ENHRY and CDR2 SYGVKD.

This clonotype appeared many times. The rearrangement links TRBV5-4 to TRBJ2-6; D not resolved. V was shortened by 6 bases and J by 1 base, with 8 bases between the two germline ends. The V gene's germline CDR1 is SGHNT and CDR2 YYREEE (reference sequence). CDR3 size: 14 residues. The CDR3 DNA reads as TGTGCCAGCAAGGTGGGGTCTGGGGCCAACGTCCTGACTTTC. It specifies CASKVGSGANVLTF.

This clonotype was seen many times. The CDR3 protein is CASSQARVTDTQYF. CDR3 nucleotides: TGTGCCAGCAGCCAAGCACGGGTCACAGATACGCAGTATTTT. The chain links TRBV4-2 to TRBJ2-3, with D uncertain. The CDR3 sequence is 14 residues long. Germline lookup yields CDR1 LGHNA and CDR2 YNFKEQ. V was clipped by 1 base and J by 2 bases, with 7 bases between them.

This clonotype has ten or more counts. This sequence joins TRBV20-1 and TRBJ2-3, with 7 nucleotides matching TRBD2. J gave up 6 bases and V 6 bases, and 9 bases lay outside the gene matches. The CDR3 loop spans 13 amino acids. Germline V gene data show CDR1 as DFQATT and CDR2 as SNEGSKA (reference sequence). This CDR3 is CSALAAYGDTQYF. Here the CDR3 DNA reads TGCAGTGCGCTAGCGGCTTATGGGGATACGCAGTATTTT.

This chain connects TRBV28 to TRBJ2-3; perhaps D is TRBD1 or TRBD2 (5 bases each). The germline V and J ends were trimmed by 7 bases and 2 bases, with 13 bases remaining between them. Germline CDR1 reads MDHEN; CDR2 reads SYDVKM. The CDR3 extends over 14 amino acids. CDR3 residues: CASNPGPNTDTQYF. For the CDR3, the DNA is TGTGCCAGCAACCCGGGACCAAACACAGATACGCAGTATTTT.

This clonotype was observed at least ten times. The genes are TRBV14 and TRBJ1-1; D remains unclear. Trimming took off 3 bases at V and 0 bases at J, with 5 bases between the two ends. This CDR3 spans 13 amino acids. CDR1 and CDR2 from the germline V gene are SGHDN and FVKESK. The CDR3: CASSHGVNTEAFF. CDR3 DNA sequence: TGTGCCAGCAGCCACGGGGTGAACACTGAAGCTTTCTTT.

This clonotype was detected many times. This chain links TRBV5-1 with TRBJ2-7; D is unresolved. This CDR3 has 13 amino acids. V shed 0 bases and J shed 2 bases, with 6 bases lying between them. The germline V gene encodes CDR1 SGHRS and CDR2 YFSETQ. CDR3 sequence (DNA): TGCGCCAGCAGCTTGGGACGGACCTACGAGCAGTACTTC. Protein: CASSLGRTYEQYF.

Ten or more counts support this clonotype. V usage is TRBV3-1 and J usage is TRBJ1-5, with D perhaps matching TRBD1 (5 bases). V lost 6 bases, J lost 7 bases, and 13 bases lay in between. The germline gives CDR1 LGHDT, CDR2 YNNKEL (reference sequence). The CDR3 is 13 residues long. Here the CDR3 DNA reads TGTGCCAGCAGTGCGACCGGGGGACAGCCCCAGCATTTT. Translation gives CASSATGGQPQHF.